The source of this TCR beta chain is a study of cytomegalovirus exposure and HLA in healthy donors. Study overall: A previous analysis identified 95 million to 120 million unique TCR beta sequences derived from approximately 190 million T cells.

Points from the study as a whole: The study assumed roughly uniform donor sequencing depth for presence/absence analyses. Reported performance of the classifier showed diagnosis of cytomegalovirus status with high specificity and sensitivity.

This clone has just a few counts. Its specificity is unknown. 13 Jbeta primers and 60 Vbeta primers were used for the PCR. The data were produced by immunoSEQ multiplex PCR, yet TCRdb's version contains in-frame clones alone and is incomplete. This sample has 120,000 to 150,000 clones, with 78% found just once. V lost 6 bases and J 5 bases, leaving 13 bases between the germline ends. Germline values: CDR1 MNHEY, CDR2 SMNVEV (reference sequence). This CDR3 comprises 13 residues. The sequenced sample consisted of PBMCs. The J gene is TRBJ1-1, the V gene TRBV27; D is perhaps TRBD1 (5 bases). The TCR was taken from a male donor in good health and CMV-seronegative. The CDR3 coding sequence is TGTGCCAGCAGAAGCAGGGTAGGGACTGAAGCTTTCTTT. Translated, it gives CASRSRVGTEAFF.